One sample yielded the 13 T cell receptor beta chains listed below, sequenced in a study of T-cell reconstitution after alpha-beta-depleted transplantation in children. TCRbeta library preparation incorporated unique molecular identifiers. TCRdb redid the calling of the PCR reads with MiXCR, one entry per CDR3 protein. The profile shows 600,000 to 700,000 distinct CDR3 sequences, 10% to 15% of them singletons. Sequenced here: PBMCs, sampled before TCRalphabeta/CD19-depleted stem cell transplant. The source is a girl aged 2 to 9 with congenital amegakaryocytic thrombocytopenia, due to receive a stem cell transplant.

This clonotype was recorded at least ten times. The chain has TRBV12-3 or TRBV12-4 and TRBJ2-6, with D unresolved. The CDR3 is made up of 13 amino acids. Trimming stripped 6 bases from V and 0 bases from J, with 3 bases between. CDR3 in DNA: TGTGCCAGCAGGCGCTCTGGGGCCAACGTCCTGACTTTC. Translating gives CASRRSGANVLTF.

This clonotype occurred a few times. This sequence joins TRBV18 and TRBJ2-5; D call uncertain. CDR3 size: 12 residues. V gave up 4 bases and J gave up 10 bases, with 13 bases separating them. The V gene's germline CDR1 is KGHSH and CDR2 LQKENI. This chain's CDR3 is CASSRSDWGQYF. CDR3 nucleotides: TGTGCCAGCTCACGGTCCGATTGGGGCCAGTACTTC.

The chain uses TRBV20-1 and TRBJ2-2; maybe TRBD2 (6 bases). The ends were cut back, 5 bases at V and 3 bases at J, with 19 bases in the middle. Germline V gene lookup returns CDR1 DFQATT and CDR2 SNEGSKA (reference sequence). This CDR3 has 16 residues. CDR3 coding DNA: TGCAGTGCTTCCCCCGGGGGAAGGCTTCACACCGGGGAGCTGTTTTTT. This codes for CSASPGGRLHTGELFF.

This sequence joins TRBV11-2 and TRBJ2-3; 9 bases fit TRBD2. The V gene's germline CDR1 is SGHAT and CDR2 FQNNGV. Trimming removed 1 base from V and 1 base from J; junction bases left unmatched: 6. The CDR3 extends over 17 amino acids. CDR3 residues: CASSLGILAGGTDTQYF. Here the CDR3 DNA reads TGTGCCAGCAGCTTAGGGATCTTAGCGGGGGGCACAGATACGCAGTATTTT. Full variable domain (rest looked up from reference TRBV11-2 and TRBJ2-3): EAGVAQSPRYKIIEKRQSVAFWCNPISGHATLYWYQQILGQGPKLLIQFQNNGVVDDSQLPKDRFSAERLKGVDSTLKIQPAKLEDSAVYLCASSLGILAGGTDTQYFGPGTRLTVL.

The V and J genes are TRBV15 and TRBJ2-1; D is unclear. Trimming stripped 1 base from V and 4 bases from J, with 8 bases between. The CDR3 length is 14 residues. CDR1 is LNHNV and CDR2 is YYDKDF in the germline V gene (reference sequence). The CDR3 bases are TGTGCCACCAGCAGAGTTAGCCTGTACAATGAGCAGTTCTTC. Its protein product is CATSRVSLYNEQFF.

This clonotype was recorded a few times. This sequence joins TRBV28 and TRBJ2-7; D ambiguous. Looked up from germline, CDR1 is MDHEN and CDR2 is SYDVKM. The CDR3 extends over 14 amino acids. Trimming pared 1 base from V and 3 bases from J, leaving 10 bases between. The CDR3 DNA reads TGTGCCAGCAGTTTATTAGTCGCTAACTACGAGCAGTACTTC. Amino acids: CASSLLVANYEQYF.

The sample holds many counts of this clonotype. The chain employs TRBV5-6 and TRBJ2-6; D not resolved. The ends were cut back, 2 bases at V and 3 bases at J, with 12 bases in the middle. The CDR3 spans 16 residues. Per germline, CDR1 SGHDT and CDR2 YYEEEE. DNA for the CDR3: TGTGCCAGCAGCTTCCCCTCGCAACTTGGGGCCAACGTCCTGACTTTC. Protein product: CASSFPSQLGANVLTF.

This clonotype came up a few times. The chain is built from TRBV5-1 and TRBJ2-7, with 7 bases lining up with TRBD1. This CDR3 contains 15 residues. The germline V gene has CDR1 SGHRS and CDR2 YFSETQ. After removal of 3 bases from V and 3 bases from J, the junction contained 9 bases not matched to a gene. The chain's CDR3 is CASSWGTVTRYEQYF. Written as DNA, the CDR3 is TGCGCCAGCAGCTGGGGGACAGTGACCCGCTACGAGCAGTACTTC.

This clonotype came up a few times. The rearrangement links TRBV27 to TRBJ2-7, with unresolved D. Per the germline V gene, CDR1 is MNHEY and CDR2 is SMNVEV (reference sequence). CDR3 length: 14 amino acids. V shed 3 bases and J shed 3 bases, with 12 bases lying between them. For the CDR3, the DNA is TGTGCCAGCAGTTTTAAAGGAAAACACTACGAGCAGTACTTC. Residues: CASSFKGKHYEQYF.

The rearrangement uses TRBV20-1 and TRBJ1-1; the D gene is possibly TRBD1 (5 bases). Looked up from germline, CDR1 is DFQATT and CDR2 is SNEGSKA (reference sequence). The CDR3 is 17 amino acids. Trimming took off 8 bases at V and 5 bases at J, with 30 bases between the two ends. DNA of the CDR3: TGCAGTAGCCCCGGCTCTACAAACAGGCGGGGTATGACTGAAGCTTTCTTT. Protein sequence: CSSPGSTNRRGMTEAFF.

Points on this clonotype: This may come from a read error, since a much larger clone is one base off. The CDR3 sequence is CASSIAEGPGGELFF. As DNA, the CDR3 is TGTGCCAGCAGTATCGCGGAAGGGCCTGGCGGGGAGCTGTTTTTT. This rearrangement joins TRBV27 to TRBJ2-2; D unclear. Trimming removed 5 bases at V and 7 bases at J, with 17 bases between. This CDR3 contains 15 residues. Germline V gives CDR1 MNHEY, CDR2 SMNVEV (reference sequence).

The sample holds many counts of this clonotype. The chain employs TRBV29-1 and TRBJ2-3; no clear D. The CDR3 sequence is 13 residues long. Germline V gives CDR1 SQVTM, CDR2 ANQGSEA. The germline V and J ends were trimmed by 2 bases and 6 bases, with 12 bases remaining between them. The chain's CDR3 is CSVESGSRDTQYF. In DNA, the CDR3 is TGCAGCGTTGAATCTGGGTCTAGGGATACGCAGTATTTT.

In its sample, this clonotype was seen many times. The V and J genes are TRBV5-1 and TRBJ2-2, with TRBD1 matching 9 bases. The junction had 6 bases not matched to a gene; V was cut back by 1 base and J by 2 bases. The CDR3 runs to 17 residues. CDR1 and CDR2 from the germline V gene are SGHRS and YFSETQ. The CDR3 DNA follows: TGCGCCAGCAGCTTGCGACCGGGACAGGGAAACACCGGGGAGCTGTTTTTT. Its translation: CASSLRPGQGNTGELFF.